The text below deals with one T cell receptor beta chain. This sample was included in a study of T cell changes during pregnancy in multiple sclerosis. Generated by immunoSEQ multiplex PCR, the TCRdb table keeps only in-frame clones and is missing some. The table records 60,000 or so clones, 80% to 90% of them present only once. Germline CDR1 reads MRHNA; CDR2 reads SNTAGT. The CDR3 length is 13 residues. Trimming removed 6 bases from V and 9 bases from J, with 15 bases in between. The source was peripheral blood, collected in the first trimester of pregnancy. This clonotype was sampled from a female donor with multiple sclerosis, enrolled in a pregnancy study. The V call is TRBV6-4, the J call TRBJ2-1; possibly TRBD2 for D (6 bases). The CDR3, as DNA: TGTGCCAGCAGCCTACTAGCTCTCGGTGAGCAGTTCTTC. Its translation is CASSLLALGEQFF.